This T cell receptor (beta chain) was retrieved from a study of blood T cells in healthy people across ages. Findings of the study overall: The lack of PBMC sorting stopped any conclusive naive versus antigen-experienced comparison.

PCR was performed a second time for about 7 to 12 cycles using a sample-barcoded 5' primer and a J-beta primer mix. Each cDNA molecule was tagged by a template-switch adaptor that had 12 random nucleotides. TCRdb called the 5' RACE reads again in MiXCR, with one record for every CDR3 protein. The sample holds about 1.8 million distinct CDR3 sequences, about 50% seen once. The CDR3 runs 17 residues. Looked up from germline, CDR1 is SGHAT and CDR2 is FQNNGV. The V and J ends lost 0 bases and 4 bases respectively, with 17 bases between them. As regards this clonotype: Its antigen is not known.

Sequences were obtained from blood. The clonotype was recovered from a woman between 35 and 50 years old in good health. This chain joins TRBV11-2 and TRBJ2-3; D unclear. CDR3 nucleotides: TGTGCCAGCAGCTTAGAGCCTCCCCCAAGGGCGGCAGATACGCAGTATTTT. Its translation is CASSLEPPPRAADTQYF.